Included here is one T cell receptor (beta chain) sequence, with context. How the authors handled the data: Quantification of nucleated cells was approximated via reference gene primer amplification. The data were produced by immunoSEQ multiplex PCR, yet TCRdb's version contains in-frame clones alone and is incomplete. V and J calls and clone size are copied from that table; D and trimming were computed from the DNA. The repertoire has 15,000 to 20,000 clones, approximately 90% of them found once; the top ten carry about 49%. Germline CDR1 SGHVS, CDR2 FNYEAQ. The CDR3 spans 15 residues. J gave up 1 base and V 4 bases, and 5 bases lay outside the gene matches. This sample stems from a study of blood T cell repertoires in COVID-19. At the level of the study: The study drew acute and convalescent COVID-19 samples from the United States, Italy and Spain. PBMCs, B-cell-depleted T cells, or T cells provided the cDNA or gDNA that made up the material.

The chain carries TRBV7-6 and TRBJ2-5; the match to TRBD2 covers 8 bases. The sequence was collected from a human donor in a cohort sampled during active COVID-19. Sequencing was done on a sample of peripheral blood. The CDR3 DNA is TGTGCCAGCAGCTATACTAGCGGTTTCCAAGAGACCCAGTACTTC. This encodes CASSYTSGFQETQYF. Based on the CDR3 plus reference TRBV7-6 and TRBJ2-5, the full variable domain is GAGVSQSPRYKVTKRGQDVALRCDPISGHVSLYWYRQALGQGPEFLTYFNYEAQQDKSGLPNDRFSAERPEGSISTLTIQRTEQRDSAMYRCASSYTSGFQETQYFGPGTRLLVL.